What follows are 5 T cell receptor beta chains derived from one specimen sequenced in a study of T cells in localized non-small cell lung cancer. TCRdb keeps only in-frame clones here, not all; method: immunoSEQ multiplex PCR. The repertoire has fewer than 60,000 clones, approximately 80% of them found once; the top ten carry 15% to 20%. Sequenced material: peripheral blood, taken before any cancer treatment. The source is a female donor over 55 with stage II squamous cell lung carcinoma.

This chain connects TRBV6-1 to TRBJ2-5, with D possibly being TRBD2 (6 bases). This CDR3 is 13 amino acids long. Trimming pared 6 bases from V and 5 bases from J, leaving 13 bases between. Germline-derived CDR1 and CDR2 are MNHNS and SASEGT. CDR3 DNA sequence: TGTGCCAGCAGGGGAGGCCCGGGGGAGACCCAGTACTTC. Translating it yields CASRGGPGETQYF.

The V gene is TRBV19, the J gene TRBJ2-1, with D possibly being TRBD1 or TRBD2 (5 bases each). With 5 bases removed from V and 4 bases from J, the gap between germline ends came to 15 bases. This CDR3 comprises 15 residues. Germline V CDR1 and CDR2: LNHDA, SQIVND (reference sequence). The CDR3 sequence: CASSYSAGTYNEQFF. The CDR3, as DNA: TGTGCCAGTAGTTATAGCGCAGGGACGTACAATGAGCAGTTCTTC. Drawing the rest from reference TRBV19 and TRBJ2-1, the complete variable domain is DGGITQSPKYLFRKEGQNVTLSCEQNLNHDAMYWYRQDPGQGLRLIYYSQIVNDFQKGDIAEGYSVSREKKESFPLTVTSAQKNPTAFYLCASSYSAGTYNEQFFGPGTRLTVL.

DNA for the CDR3: TGTGCCAGCTCACCGCAGGGTCGGGGGGACACTGAAGCTTTCTTT. This codes for CASSPQGRGDTEAFF. The rearrangement uses TRBV18 and TRBJ1-1; TRBD1 might be the D (5 bases). This CDR3 comprises 15 residues. Germline V gives CDR1 KGHSH, CDR2 LQKENI. The ends were cut back, 3 bases at V and 3 bases at J, with 14 bases in the middle.

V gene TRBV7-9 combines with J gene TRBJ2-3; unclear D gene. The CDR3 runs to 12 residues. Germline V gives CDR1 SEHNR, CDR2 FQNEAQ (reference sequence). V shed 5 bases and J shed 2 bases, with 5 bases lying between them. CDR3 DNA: TGTGCCAGCAGCCTCCTCACAGATACGCAGTATTTT. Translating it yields CASSLLTDTQYF.

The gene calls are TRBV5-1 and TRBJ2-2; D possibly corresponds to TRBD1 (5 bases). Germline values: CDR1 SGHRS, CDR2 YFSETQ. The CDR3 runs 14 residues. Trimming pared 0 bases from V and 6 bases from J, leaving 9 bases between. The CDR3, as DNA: TGCGCCAGCAGCTTGGTAGCAGGGTCCGGGGAGCTGTTTTTT. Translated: CASSLVAGSGELFF.